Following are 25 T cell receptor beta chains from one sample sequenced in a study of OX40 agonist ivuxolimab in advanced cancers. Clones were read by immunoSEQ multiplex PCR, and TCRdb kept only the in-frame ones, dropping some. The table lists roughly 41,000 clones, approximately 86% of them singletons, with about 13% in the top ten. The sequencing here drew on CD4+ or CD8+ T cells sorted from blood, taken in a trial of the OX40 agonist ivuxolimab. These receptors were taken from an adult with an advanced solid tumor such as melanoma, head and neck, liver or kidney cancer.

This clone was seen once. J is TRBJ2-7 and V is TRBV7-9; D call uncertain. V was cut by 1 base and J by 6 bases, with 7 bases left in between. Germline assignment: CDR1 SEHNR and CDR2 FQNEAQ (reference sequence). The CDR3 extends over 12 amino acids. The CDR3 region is CASSLVSREQYF. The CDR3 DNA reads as TGTGCCAGCAGCTTAGTCTCCCGCGAGCAGTACTTC.

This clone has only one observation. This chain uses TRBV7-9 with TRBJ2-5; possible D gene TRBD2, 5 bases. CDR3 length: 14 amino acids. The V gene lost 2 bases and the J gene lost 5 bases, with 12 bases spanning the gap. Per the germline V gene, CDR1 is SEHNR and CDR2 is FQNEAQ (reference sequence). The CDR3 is CASSLPAKRETQYF. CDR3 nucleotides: TGTGCCAGCAGCTTACCGGCAAAGCGGGAGACCCAGTACTTC.

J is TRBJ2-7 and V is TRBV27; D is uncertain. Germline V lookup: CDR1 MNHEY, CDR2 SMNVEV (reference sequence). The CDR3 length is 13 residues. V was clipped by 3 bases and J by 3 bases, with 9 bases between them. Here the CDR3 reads CASSLTGHYEQYF. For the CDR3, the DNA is TGTGCCAGCAGTTTGACGGGCCACTACGAGCAGTACTTC.

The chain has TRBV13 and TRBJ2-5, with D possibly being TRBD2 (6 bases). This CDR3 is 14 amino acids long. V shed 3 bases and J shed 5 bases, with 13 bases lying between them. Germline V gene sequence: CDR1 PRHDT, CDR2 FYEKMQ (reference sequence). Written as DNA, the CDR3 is TGTGCCAGCAGCTTGACTAGTTTGGGGGAGACCCAGTACTTC. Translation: CASSLTSLGETQYF.

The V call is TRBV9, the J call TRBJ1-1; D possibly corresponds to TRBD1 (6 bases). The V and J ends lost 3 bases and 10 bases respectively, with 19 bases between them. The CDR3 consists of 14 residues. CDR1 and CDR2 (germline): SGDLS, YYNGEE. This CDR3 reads CASSAGGDTAGAFF. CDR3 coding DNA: TGTGCCAGCAGCGCAGGAGGGGACACGGCTGGAGCTTTCTTT.

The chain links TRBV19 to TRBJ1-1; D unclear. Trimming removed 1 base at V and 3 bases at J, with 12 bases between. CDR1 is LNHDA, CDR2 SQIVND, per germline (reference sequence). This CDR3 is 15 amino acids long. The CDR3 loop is CASSIVDFGYTEAFF. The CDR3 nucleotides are TGTGCCAGTAGTATAGTTGATTTCGGGTACACTGAAGCTTTCTTT.

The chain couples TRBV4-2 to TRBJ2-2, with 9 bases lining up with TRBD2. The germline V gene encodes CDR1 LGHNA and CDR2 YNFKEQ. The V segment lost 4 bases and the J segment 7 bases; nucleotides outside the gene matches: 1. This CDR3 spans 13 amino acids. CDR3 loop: CASSLLAGGELFF. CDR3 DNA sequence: TGTGCCAGCAGCCTACTAGCGGGCGGGGAGCTGTTTTTT.

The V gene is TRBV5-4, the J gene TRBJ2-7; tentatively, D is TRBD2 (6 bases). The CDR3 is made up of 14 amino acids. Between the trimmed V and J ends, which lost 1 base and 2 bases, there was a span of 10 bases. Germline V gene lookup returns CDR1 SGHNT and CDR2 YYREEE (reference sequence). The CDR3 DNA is TGTGCCAGCAGCTTGCGGGGGTCCCCCTACGAGCAGTACTTC. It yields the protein CASSLRGSPYEQYF.

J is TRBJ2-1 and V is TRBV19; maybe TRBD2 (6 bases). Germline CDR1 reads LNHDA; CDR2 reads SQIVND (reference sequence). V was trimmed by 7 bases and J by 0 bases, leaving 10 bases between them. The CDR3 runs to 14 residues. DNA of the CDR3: TGTGCCAGTATGCGGGGCAGCTCCTACAATGAGCAGTTCTTC. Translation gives CASMRGSSYNEQFF.

In nucleotides, the CDR3 is TGCAGTCCGGGGTACACAGATACGCAGTATTTT. Amino acids: CSPGYTDTQYF. V is TRBV20-1 and J is TRBJ2-3, with a tentative D call TRBD2 (5 bases). Trimming removed 8 bases from V and 2 bases from J, with 8 bases in between. This CDR3 comprises 11 residues. CDR1 is DFQATT and CDR2 is SNEGSKA in the germline V gene (reference sequence).

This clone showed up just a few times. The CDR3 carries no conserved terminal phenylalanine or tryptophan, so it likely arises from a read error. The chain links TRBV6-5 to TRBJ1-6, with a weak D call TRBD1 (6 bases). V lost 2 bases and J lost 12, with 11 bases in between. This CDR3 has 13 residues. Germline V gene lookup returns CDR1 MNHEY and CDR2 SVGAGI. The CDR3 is CASSYGQPGPLHL. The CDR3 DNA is TGTGCCAGCAGTTACGGACAGCCGGGACCCCTCCACCTT.

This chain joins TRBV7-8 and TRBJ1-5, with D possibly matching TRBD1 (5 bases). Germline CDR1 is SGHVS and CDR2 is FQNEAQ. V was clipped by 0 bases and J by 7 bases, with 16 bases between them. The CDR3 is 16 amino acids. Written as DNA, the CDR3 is TGTGCCAGCAGCTTAGCCCCACTCTCAGGGCGGCAGCCCCAGCATTTT. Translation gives CASSLAPLSGRQPQHF.

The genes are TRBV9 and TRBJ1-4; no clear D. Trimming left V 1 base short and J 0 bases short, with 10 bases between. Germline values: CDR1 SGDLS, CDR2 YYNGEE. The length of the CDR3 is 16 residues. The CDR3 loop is CASSVYAGATNEKLFF. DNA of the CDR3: TGTGCCAGCAGCGTATACGCAGGAGCAACTAATGAAAAACTGTTTTTT.

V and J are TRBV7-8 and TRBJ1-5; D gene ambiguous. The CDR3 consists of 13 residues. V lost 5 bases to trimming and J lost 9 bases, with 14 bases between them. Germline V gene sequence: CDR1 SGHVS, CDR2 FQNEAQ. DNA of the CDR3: TGTGCCAGCAGCGAGTCTACGATATCGCCCCAGCATTTT. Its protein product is CASSESTISPQHF. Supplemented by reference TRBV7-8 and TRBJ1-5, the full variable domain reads GAGVSQSPRYKVAKRGQDVALRCDPISGHVSLFWYQQALGQGPEFLTYFQNEAQLDKSGLPSDRFFAERPEGSVSTLKIQRTQQEDSAVYLCASSESTISPQHFGDGTRLSIL.

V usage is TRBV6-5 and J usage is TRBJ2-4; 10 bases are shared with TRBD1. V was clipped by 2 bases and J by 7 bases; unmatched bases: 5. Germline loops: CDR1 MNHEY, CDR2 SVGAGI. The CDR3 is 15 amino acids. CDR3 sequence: CASSYPGQGGNIQYF. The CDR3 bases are TGTGCCAGCAGTTACCCCGGACAGGGGGGGAACATTCAGTACTTC.

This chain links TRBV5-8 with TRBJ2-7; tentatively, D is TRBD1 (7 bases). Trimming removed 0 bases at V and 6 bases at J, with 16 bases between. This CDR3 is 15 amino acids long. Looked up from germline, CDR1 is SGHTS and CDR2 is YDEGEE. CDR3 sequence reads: CASSLVRRGLSEQYF. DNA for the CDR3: TGTGCCAGCAGCTTGGTCAGGAGGGGGCTGTCCGAGCAGTACTTC.

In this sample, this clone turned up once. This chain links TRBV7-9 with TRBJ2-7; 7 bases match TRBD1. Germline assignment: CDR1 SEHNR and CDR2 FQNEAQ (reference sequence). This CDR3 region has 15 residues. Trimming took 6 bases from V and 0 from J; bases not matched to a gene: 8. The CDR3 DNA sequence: TGTGCCAGCAGTCCCCGGGACAGTATCTCCTACGAGCAGTACTTC. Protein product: CASSPRDSISYEQYF.

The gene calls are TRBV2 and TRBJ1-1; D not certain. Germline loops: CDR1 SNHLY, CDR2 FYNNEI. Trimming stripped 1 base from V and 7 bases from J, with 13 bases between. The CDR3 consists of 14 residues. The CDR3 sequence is CASSEELRHDEAFF. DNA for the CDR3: TGTGCCAGCAGTGAAGAACTTCGACATGATGAAGCTTTCTTT.

This CDR3 is CASSQDVLGLDTQYF. CDR3 DNA sequence: TGTGCCAGCAGCCAAGATGTATTAGGATTGGATACGCAGTATTTT. V and J are TRBV4-2 and TRBJ2-3; D gene ambiguous. The ends were cut back, 0 bases at V and 6 bases at J, with 13 bases in the middle. CDR1 and CDR2 (germline): LGHNA, YNFKEQ. The CDR3 runs to 15 residues.

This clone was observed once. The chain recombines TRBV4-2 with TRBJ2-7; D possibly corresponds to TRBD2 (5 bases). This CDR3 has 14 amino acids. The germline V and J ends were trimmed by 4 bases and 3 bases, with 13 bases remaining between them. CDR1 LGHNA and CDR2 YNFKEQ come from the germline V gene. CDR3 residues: CASSPYMGDYEQYF. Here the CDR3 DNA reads TGTGCCAGCAGCCCATATATGGGAGACTACGAGCAGTACTTC.

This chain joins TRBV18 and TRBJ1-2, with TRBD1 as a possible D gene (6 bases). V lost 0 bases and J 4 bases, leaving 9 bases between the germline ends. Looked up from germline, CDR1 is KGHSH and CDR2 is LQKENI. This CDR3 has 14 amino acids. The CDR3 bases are TGTGCCAGCTCACCACCGGACAGAACCTATGGCTACACCTTC. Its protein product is CASSPPDRTYGYTF. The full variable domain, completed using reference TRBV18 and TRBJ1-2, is NAGVMQNPRHLVRRRGQEARLRCSPMKGHSHVYWYRQLPEEGLKFMVYLQKENIIDESGMPKERFSAEFPKEGPSILRIQQVVRGDSAAYFCASSPPDRTYGYTFGSGTRLTVV.

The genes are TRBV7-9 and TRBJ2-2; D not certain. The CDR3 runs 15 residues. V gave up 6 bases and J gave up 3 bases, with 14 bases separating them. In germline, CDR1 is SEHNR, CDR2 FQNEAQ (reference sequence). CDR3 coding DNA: TGTGCCAGCAGTTTATCGCTTGGGGACACCGGGGAGCTGTTTTTT. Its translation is CASSLSLGDTGELFF. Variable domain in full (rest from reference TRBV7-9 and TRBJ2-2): DTGVSQNPRHKITKRGQNVTFRCDPISEHNRLYWYRQTLGQGPEFLTYFQNEAQLEKSRLLSDRFSAERPKGSFSTLEIQRTEQGDSAMYLCASSLSLGDTGELFFGEGSRLTVL.

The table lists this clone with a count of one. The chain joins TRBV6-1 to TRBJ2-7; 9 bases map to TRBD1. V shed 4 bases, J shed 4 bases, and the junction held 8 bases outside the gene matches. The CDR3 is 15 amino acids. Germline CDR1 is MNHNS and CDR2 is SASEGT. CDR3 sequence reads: CASSARQGVKYEQYF. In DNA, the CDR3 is TGTGCCAGCAGTGCCCGACAGGGGGTAAAGTACGAGCAGTACTTC.

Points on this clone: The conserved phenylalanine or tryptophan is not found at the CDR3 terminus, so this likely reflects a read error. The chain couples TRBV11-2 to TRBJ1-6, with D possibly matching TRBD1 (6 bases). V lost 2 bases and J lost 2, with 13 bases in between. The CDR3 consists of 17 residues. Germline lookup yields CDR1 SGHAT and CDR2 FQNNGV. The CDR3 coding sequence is TGTGCCAGCAGCTTACACCCTGGACAGACCTATAATTCACCCCTCCACCTT. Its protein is CASSLHPGQTYNSPLHL.

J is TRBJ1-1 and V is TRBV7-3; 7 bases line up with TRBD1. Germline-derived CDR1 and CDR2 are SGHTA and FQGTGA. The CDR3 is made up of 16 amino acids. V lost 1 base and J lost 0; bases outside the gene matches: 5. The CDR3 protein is CASSLIVQGVNTEAFF. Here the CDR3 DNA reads TGTGCCAGCAGCTTAATTGTCCAGGGGGTGAACACTGAAGCTTTCTTT.